The 8 T cell receptor beta chains given below trace back to one sample, sequenced in a study of blood T cell repertoires in COVID-19. TCRdb's copy holds only in-frame clones and misses some; the assay was immunoSEQ multiplex PCR. The data hold 150,000 or so clones, with 90% to 95% observed a single time. What was sequenced was peripheral blood. The origin of the receptors is a woman aged 45 to 65 with acute or convalescent COVID-19.

The chain is built from TRBV5-6 and TRBJ2-5, with D perhaps TRBD1 (5 bases). V gave up 5 bases and J gave up 2 bases, with 19 bases separating them. The germline V gene has CDR1 SGHDT and CDR2 YYEEEE. The CDR3 extends over 16 amino acids. The CDR3 spells CASRLMTDSGQETQYF. The CDR3, as DNA: TGTGCCAGCAGATTAATGACAGATAGTGGTCAAGAGACCCAGTACTTC.

The rearrangement joins TRBV4-1 to TRBJ2-6; TRBD2 is a possible D gene (6 bases). This CDR3 region has 17 residues. V dropped 0 bases and J dropped 2 bases, with 11 bases sitting between them. Germline V CDR1 and CDR2: MGHRA, YSYEKL. The CDR3 sequence is CASSQDGRPTGANVLTF. The CDR3 nucleotides are TGCGCCAGCAGCCAAGATGGGAGGCCGACTGGGGCCAACGTCCTGACTTTC.

J is TRBJ2-7 and V is TRBV28, with D maybe TRBD1 (6 bases). Germline-derived CDR1 and CDR2 are MDHEN and SYDVKM. This CDR3 has 15 residues. Trimming cost V 5 bases and J 5 bases, with 19 bases left between them. The CDR3 DNA reads as TGTGCCAGCAGTCCGATGGCTTACAGGGACCACGAGCAGTACTTC. It is translated as CASSPMAYRDHEQYF.

The chain joins TRBV28 to TRBJ2-3; the D gene is possibly TRBD2 (5 bases). V shed 8 bases and J shed 2 bases, with 11 bases lying between them. Germline values: CDR1 MDHEN, CDR2 SYDVKM. This CDR3 is 13 amino acids long. The CDR3 DNA is TGTGCCAGCCAGACTACTCCCACAGATACGCAGTATTTT. Translating it yields CASQTTPTDTQYF.

The chain recombines TRBV28 with TRBJ1-2; tentatively, D is TRBD1 (6 bases). With 6 bases removed from V and 2 bases from J, the gap between germline ends came to 19 bases. The CDR3 has 16 amino acids. The germline CDR1 and CDR2 sequences are MDHEN and SYDVKM. CDR3 nucleotides: TGTGCCAGCAGGACCCTCGGTACAGGGCGGAACTATGGCTACACCTTC. Translation gives CASRTLGTGRNYGYTF.

This sequence joins TRBV10-3 and TRBJ2-5; 10 bases agree with TRBD1. J lost 4 bases, V lost 4 bases, and 3 bases had no gene match. The CDR3 has 14 residues. The V gene's germline CDR1 is ENHRY and CDR2 SYGVKD. CDR3: CAISATGGGETQYF. CDR3 coding DNA: TGTGCCATCAGTGCGACAGGGGGCGGAGAGACCCAGTACTTC.

The chain combines TRBV19 with TRBJ1-4, with no clear D. Per germline, CDR1 LNHDA and CDR2 SQIVND (reference sequence). The CDR3 has 14 residues. The V gene lost 6 bases and the J gene lost 8 bases, with 16 bases spanning the gap. DNA of the CDR3: TGTGCCAGTAGGATGAATCGAGCGAGGGAAAAACTGTTTTTT. Translation: CASRMNRAREKLFF.

V and J are TRBV10-3 and TRBJ2-4; 9 bases align to TRBD1. This CDR3 contains 13 residues. V gave up 5 bases and J gave up 9 bases; unmatched junction bases: 5. In germline, CDR1 is ENHRY, CDR2 SYGVKD. As DNA, the CDR3 is TGTGCCATCAGTCGGGACAGGGAGGGCATTCAGTACTTC. Its protein is CAISRDREGIQYF.